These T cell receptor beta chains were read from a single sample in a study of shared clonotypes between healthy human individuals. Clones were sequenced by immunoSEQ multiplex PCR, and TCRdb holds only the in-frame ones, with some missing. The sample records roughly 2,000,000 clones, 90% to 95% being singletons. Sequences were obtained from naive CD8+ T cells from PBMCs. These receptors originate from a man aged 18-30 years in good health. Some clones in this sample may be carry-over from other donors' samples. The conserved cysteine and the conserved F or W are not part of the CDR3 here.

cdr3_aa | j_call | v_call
ASSIRLKETQY | TRBJ2-5 | TRBV19
ASSSQPAGGPSGELF | TRBJ2-2 | TRBV9
ATSRSRGQIFHEQY | TRBJ2-7 | TRBV15
ASSEDRDYGYT | TRBJ1-2 | TRBV18
ASTKGAGANVLT | TRBJ2-6 | TRBV28
ASSLEPGGFYEQY | TRBJ2-7 | TRBV5-1
ASRARDTNSVAKNIQY | TRBJ2-4 | TRBV11-2
ASSQNVVNGGTDTQY | TRBJ2-3 | TRBV4-1
ASSKGTSVYNEQF | TRBJ2-1 | TRBV19
ASSPIGGQALNGYT | TRBJ1-2 | TRBV2
ASSPDALHYEQY | TRBJ2-7 | TRBV28
ASRRRDRAKNIQY | TRBJ2-4 | TRBV2
ASTSGGDRGNTEAF | TRBJ1-1 | TRBV2
ASTTGFTLDEQF | TRBJ2-1 | TRBV2
ASSSTGIGNEQF | TRBJ2-1 | TRBV27
ASGASGLPTEAF | TRBJ1-1 | TRBV11-2
ASSYSYKVNYGYT | TRBJ1-2 | TRBV6-5
ASSYIAGAHGYT | TRBJ1-2 | TRBV7-2
ASSLDRVYEQY | TRBJ2-7 | TRBV7-6
ASSVYGSYNEQF | TRBJ2-1 | TRBV9
ASARLGVTGELF | TRBJ2-2 | TRBV9
ASSLAGIAEAF | TRBJ1-1 | TRBV7-9
ASRPSGSPGNEQF | TRBJ2-1 | TRBV6-5
ASSKPGQGLYEQY | TRBJ2-7 | TRBV19
ASRSDSNQPQH | TRBJ1-5 | TRBV19
SVLGGKNTEAF | TRBJ1-1 | TRBV29-1
ASSLTGGSNQPQH | TRBJ1-5 | TRBV7-3
SLSKGPGNEQY | TRBJ2-7 | TRBV29-1
ASSEDDTLPYGYT | TRBJ1-2 | TRBV6-1
ASSKRGLAGYEQY | TRBJ2-7 | TRBV10-1
ASSVGDREYAEAF | TRBJ1-1 | TRBV9
ASSERGVYEQY | TRBJ2-7 | TRBV10-2
ASMGQASYEQY | TRBJ2-7 | TRBV5-1
ASSLGGVVTEAF | TRBJ1-1 | TRBV7-9
ASSTTGTGSYEQY | TRBJ2-7 | TRBV19
ASSSPVGWTEAF | TRBJ1-1 | TRBV11-2
ASSFRGAIAEAF | TRBJ1-1 | TRBV5-1
ASSDLSGAVGTEAF | TRBJ1-1 | TRBV6-1
ASSPQGVRPATNEKLF | TRBJ1-4 | TRBV27
ASSFDMGYNEQF | TRBJ2-1 | TRBV27
ASSHMGQGFGGELF | TRBJ2-2 | TRBV28
ASSFWNPPTGELF | TRBJ2-2 | TRBV27
ASRLDRTPGEQF | TRBJ2-1 | TRBV5-1